This note documents a single TCR beta chain sequence. Its antigen is currently unknown. One base away lies a much larger clone, so this may be a sequencing read error. The CDR3 runs 18 residues. Germline V gene lookup returns CDR1 SNHLY and CDR2 FYNNEI. The data were taken from a study of T cells after yellow fever vaccination. Study-level points and caveats: Relatively few clonotypes were ones that appeared in both CD4 and CD8 compartments.

TCRdb re-called the 5' RACE reads with MiXCR, one entry per CDR3 protein. Of fewer than 450,000 distinct CDR3 sequences detected, roughly 10% appear once; the ten largest clones hold 18%. This sample comprised PBMCs, obtained on the day of the first yellow fever vaccination. The sequence derives from a man aged 18 to 29 who received the YFV17D yellow fever vaccine. The chain uses TRBV2 and TRBJ2-2, with 9 positions matching TRBD2. The CDR3 coding sequence is TGTGCCTGCAGTGCCGCGACTTTGCGGGGGGGCCTCGGCGGGGAGCTGTTTTTT. It specifies CACSAATLRGGLGGELFF.